This entry lists 18 T cell receptor beta chains sequenced from one sample in a study of blood T cell repertoires in COVID-19. The repertoire was sequenced with immunoSEQ multiplex PCR; TCRdb's copy has only in-frame clones and lacks some. The repertoire consists of under 150,000 clones, with roughly four fifths occurring once and the leading ten covering roughly 13%. Sequenced sample: peripheral blood. The receptors stem from a human donor in a cohort sampled during active COVID-19.

The chain links TRBV5-4 to TRBJ1-1; D remains ambiguous. Trimming removed 4 bases from V and 3 bases from J, with 19 bases in between. The CDR3 runs to 16 residues. Per the germline V gene, CDR1 is SGHNT and CDR2 is YYREEE (reference sequence). CDR3 sequence (DNA): TGTGCCAGCAGCCGTAGATCAAGTGCGGCTCACACTGAAGCTTTCTTT. It translates to CASSRRSSAAHTEAFF.

This clone was counted a single time. The chain has TRBV24-1 and TRBJ2-3; perhaps TRBD2 as D (6 bases). The V end was cut by 9 bases, the J end by 3 bases, with 18 bases between. The CDR3 is 15 residues long. Germline CDR1 KGHDR, CDR2 SFDVKD. The CDR3 sequence is CATQRGADRTDTQYF. CDR3 DNA sequence: TGTGCCACCCAGCGCGGGGCAGACAGAACAGATACGCAGTATTTT.

This chain links TRBV19 with TRBJ2-7, with D unclear. The V end lost 2 bases, the J end lost 1 base, and 9 bases lay between the germline ends. Germline lookup yields CDR1 LNHDA and CDR2 SQIVND (reference sequence). This CDR3 region has 14 residues. Written as DNA, the CDR3 is TGTGCCAGTAGTATAAGGAGTCCTTCCTACGAGCAGTACTTC. Its translation: CASSIRSPSYEQYF.

This rearrangement joins TRBV3-1 (or the pseudogene TRBV3-2) to TRBJ1-1, with a tentative D call TRBD1 (6 bases). The V gene lost 3 bases and the J gene lost 7 bases, with 9 bases spanning the gap. The CDR3 consists of 12 residues. In germline, CDR1 is LGHDT, CDR2 YNNKEL (reference sequence). This chain's CDR3 is CASSQDRLEAFF. CDR3 bases: TGTGCCAGCAGCCAGGACAGACTTGAAGCTTTCTTT.

This chain joins TRBV29-1 and TRBJ2-5; no clear D. This CDR3 has 15 residues. The V end was cut by 0 bases, the J end by 2 bases, with 13 bases between. Per germline, CDR1 SQVTM and CDR2 ANQGSEA. CDR3 in DNA: TGCAGCGTTGAAGATGACCAGCGCGATCAAGAGACCCAGTACTTC. It yields the protein CSVEDDQRDQETQYF.

J is TRBJ2-3 and V is TRBV7-9; 8 bases agree with TRBD2. The CDR3 is 16 residues long. The germline gives CDR1 SEHNR, CDR2 FQNEAQ (reference sequence). V was clipped by 5 bases and J by 1 base; unmatched bases: 8. The chain's CDR3 is CASSDRGGPGTDTQYF. As DNA, the CDR3 is TGTGCCAGCAGCGACCGCGGGGGGCCGGGCACAGATACGCAGTATTTT.

The chain recombines TRBV7-9 with TRBJ1-1; D not certain. The CDR3 has 11 residues. Germline CDR1 and CDR2: SEHNR and FQNEAQ (reference sequence). V lost 3 bases and J lost 6, with 5 bases in between. The CDR3 region has the DNA TGTGCCAGCAGCTTGCAGTCTGAAGCTTTCTTT. This encodes CASSLQSEAFF. Based on the CDR3 plus reference TRBV7-9 and TRBJ1-1, the full variable domain is DTGVSQNPRHKITKRGQNVTFRCDPISEHNRLYWYRQTLGQGPEFLTYFQNEAQLEKSRLLSDRFSAERPKGSFSTLEIQRTEQGDSAMYLCASSLQSEAFFGQGTRLTVV.

The chain couples TRBV27 to TRBJ2-7; 8 bases match TRBD2. Looked up from germline, CDR1 is MNHEY and CDR2 is SMNVEV (reference sequence). J gave up 3 bases and V 0 bases, and 7 bases lay outside the gene matches. The CDR3 spans 16 residues. CDR3 DNA: TGTGCCAGCAGTTTATCGCTGGGACTAGAGGGCTACGAGCAGTACTTC. Encoded protein: CASSLSLGLEGYEQYF.

The genes are TRBV7-6 and TRBJ2-3; 15 bases line up with TRBD2. The CDR3 runs to 18 residues. The V gene end was trimmed by 5 bases and the J gene end by 1 base; junction bases not matched to a gene: 7. Germline V gene lookup returns CDR1 SGHVS and CDR2 FNYEAQ. The DNA for the CDR3 is TGTGCCAGCAGCACAGGGACTAGCGGGGGGCCCCGCACAGATACGCAGTATTTT. Protein sequence: CASSTGTSGGPRTDTQYF.

This clone was picked up one time. CDR3 DNA: TGTGCCAGCAGCGCAACTGGGACTAGCGGCACAGATACGCAGTATTTT. Protein: CASSATGTSGTDTQYF. The chain has TRBV7-6 and TRBJ2-3; 10 bases agree with TRBD2. The CDR3 spans 16 residues. J gave up 1 base and V 5 bases, and 6 bases lay outside the gene matches. From germline, CDR1 is SGHVS and CDR2 FNYEAQ.

The chain joins TRBV3-1 (or the pseudogene TRBV3-2) to TRBJ1-1; possible D gene TRBD1, 5 bases. The V end was cut by 4 bases, the J end by 4 bases, with 16 bases between. The CDR3 runs 15 residues. Germline CDR1 LGHDT, CDR2 YNNKEL (reference sequence). The CDR3 bases are TGTGCCAGCAGCCCGGGGGGACCCGGGGTCACTGAAGCTTTCTTT. Translation: CASSPGGPGVTEAFF.

The chain combines TRBV14 with TRBJ1-1; 7 positions match TRBD1. V was pared by 2 bases and J by 0 bases, with 6 bases of the junction left unmatched. The CDR3 is 16 residues long. Germline V gene lookup returns CDR1 SGHDN and CDR2 FVKESK. CDR3 nucleotide sequence: TGTGCCAGCAGCCAACGCCCTAGGGGGCTGAACACTGAAGCTTTCTTT. Residues: CASSQRPRGLNTEAFF. Drawing the rest from reference TRBV14 and TRBJ1-1, the complete variable domain is EAGVTQFPSHSVIEKGQTVTLRCDPISGHDNLYWYRRVMGKEIKFLLHFVKESKQDESGMPNNRFLAERTGGTYSTLKVQPAELEDSGVYFCASSQRPRGLNTEAFFGQGTRLTVV.

The chain has TRBV12-3 or TRBV12-4 and TRBJ1-1; D call uncertain. The CDR3 runs 11 residues. V gave up 3 bases and J gave up 9 bases, with 8 bases separating them. In nucleotides, the CDR3 is TGTGCCAGCAGTTTGAGAAGTAAAGCTTTCTTT. This gives the protein CASSLRSKAFF.

The chain uses TRBV20-1 and TRBJ1-5; D possibly corresponds to TRBD1 (5 bases). The germline V gene has CDR1 DFQATT and CDR2 SNEGSKA (reference sequence). V was cut by 4 bases and J by 0 bases, with 13 bases left in between. The CDR3 sequence is 15 residues long. CDR3 bases: TGCAGTGCTATTGACAGCGTAAATAGCAATCAGCCCCAGCATTTT. It is translated as CSAIDSVNSNQPQHF.

The V gene is TRBV18, the J gene TRBJ1-1, with D unclear. In germline, CDR1 is KGHSH, CDR2 LQKENI. Trimming pared 3 bases from V and 4 bases from J, leaving 9 bases between. This CDR3 has 13 residues. CDR3 residues: CASSPSGLTEAFF. The CDR3 bases are TGTGCCAGCTCACCGTCTGGGCTCACTGAAGCTTTCTTT. The entire variable domain, with the rest obtained from reference TRBV18 and TRBJ1-1, is as follows: NAGVMQNPRHLVRRRGQEARLRCSPMKGHSHVYWYRQLPEEGLKFMVYLQKENIIDESGMPKERFSAEFPKEGPSILRIQQVVRGDSAAYFCASSPSGLTEAFFGQGTRLTVV.

This chain links TRBV5-1 with TRBJ1-5, with 8 bases that match TRBD1. CDR1 is SGHRS, CDR2 YFSETQ, per germline. The CDR3 is 15 amino acids. Trimming cost V 0 bases and J 6 bases; bases outside gene matches: 5. The CDR3 here is CASSLGQGRSQPQHF. The CDR3 DNA reads TGCGCCAGCAGCTTGGGACAGGGGAGGAGTCAGCCCCAGCATTTT.

The chain recombines TRBV29-1 with TRBJ2-3, with D possibly TRBD2 on 6 matching bases. The CDR3 length is 14 residues. The germline gives CDR1 SQVTM, CDR2 ANQGSEA. Trimming removed 6 bases from V and 3 bases from J, with 16 bases in between. CDR3 loop: CSVGGTSATDTQYF. The CDR3 DNA reads TGCAGCGTCGGAGGGACGTCAGCTACAGATACGCAGTATTTT.

The chain carries TRBV19 and TRBJ2-2, with D maybe TRBD2 (7 bases). V lost 2 bases and J lost 3, with 13 bases in between. The germline V gene encodes CDR1 LNHDA and CDR2 SQIVND (reference sequence). This CDR3 comprises 16 residues. The chain's CDR3 is CASSIPGGPDTGELFF. In DNA, the CDR3 is TGTGCCAGTAGTATACCCGGGGGGCCCGACACCGGGGAGCTGTTTTTT.